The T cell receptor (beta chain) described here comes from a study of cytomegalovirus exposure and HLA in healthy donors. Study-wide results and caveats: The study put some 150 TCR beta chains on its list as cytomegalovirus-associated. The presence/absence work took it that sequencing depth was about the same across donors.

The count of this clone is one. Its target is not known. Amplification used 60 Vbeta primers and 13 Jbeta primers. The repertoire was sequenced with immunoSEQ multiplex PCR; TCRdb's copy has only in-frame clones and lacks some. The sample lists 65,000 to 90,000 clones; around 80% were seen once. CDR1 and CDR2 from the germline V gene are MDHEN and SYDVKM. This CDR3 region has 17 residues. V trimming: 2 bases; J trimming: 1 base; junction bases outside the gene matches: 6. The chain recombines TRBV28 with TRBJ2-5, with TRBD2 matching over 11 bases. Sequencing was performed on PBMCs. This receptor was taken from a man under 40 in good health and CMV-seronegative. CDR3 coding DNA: TGTGCCAGCAGTTTACTCGAAGGGACTAGCGGCCAAGAGACCCAGTACTTC. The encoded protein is CASSLLEGTSGQETQYF.